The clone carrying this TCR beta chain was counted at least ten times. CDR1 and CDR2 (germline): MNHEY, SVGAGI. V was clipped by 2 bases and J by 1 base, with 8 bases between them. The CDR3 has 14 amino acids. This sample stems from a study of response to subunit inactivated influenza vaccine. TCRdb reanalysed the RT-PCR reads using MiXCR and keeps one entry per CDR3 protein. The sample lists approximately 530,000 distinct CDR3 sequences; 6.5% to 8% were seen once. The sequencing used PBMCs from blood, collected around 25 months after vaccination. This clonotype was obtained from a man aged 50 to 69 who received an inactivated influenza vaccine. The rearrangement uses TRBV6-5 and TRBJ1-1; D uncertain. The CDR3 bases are TGTGCCAGCAGTTACGTATCGGGGAACACTGAAGCTTTCTTT. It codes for CASSYVSGNTEAFF.